This TCR beta chain comes out of a study of blood T cell repertoires in COVID-19. Study overall: The United States, Italy and Spain were the sources of the acute and convalescent COVID-19 samples.

V trimming: 4 bases; J trimming: 5 bases; junction bases outside the gene matches: 12. CDR1 SGDLS and CDR2 YYNGEE come from the germline V gene. The CDR3 consists of 16 residues. Ages ranged from about 18 to 89 years, with residence in around 24 US areas. Categorization into cohorts depended on clinical history that participants reported. As handled by the study authors: Using reference gene primer amplification, nucleated cell counts were estimated. Here immunoSEQ multiplex PCR was the method, and the copy in TCRdb shows in-frame clones only, minus some. V, J and clone size are taken as reported in that table, and D and trimming were inferred from the DNA itself. The repertoire holds under 250,000 clones, with 80% to 90% as singletons.

This chain connects TRBV9 to TRBJ2-4; 7 bases match TRBD1. The sequence was obtained from a woman aged 40 to 50 who had been exposed to COVID-19. Sequencing was done on a sample of PBMCs or T cells enriched from blood (not recorded which). The CDR3 spells CASSPGKGAKENIQYF. The CDR3 nucleotides read TGTGCCAGCAGCCCAGGGAAGGGGGCCAAGGAAAACATTCAGTACTTC.